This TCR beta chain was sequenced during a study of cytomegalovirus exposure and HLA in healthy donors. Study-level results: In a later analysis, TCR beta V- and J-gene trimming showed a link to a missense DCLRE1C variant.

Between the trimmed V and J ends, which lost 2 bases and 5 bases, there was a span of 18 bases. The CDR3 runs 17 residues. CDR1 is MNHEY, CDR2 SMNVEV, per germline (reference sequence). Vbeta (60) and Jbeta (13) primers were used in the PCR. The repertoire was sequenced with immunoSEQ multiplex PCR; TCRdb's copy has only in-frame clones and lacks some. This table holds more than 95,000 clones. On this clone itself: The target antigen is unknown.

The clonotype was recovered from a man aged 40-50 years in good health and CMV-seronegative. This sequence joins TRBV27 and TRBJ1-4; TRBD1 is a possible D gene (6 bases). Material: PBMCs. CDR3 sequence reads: CASSLIGARGGNEKLFF. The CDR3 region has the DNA TGTGCCAGCAGTTTAATAGGAGCCAGGGGTGGAAATGAAAAACTGTTTTTT.